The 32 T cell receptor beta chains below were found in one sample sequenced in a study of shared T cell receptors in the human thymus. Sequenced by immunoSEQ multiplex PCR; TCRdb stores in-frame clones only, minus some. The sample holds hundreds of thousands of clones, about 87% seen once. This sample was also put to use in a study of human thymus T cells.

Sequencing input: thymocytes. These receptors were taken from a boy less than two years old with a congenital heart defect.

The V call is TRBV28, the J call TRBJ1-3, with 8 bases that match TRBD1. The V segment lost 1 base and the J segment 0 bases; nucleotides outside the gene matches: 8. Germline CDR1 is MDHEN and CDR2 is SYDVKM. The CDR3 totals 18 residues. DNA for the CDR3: TGTGCCAGCAGTTTATACGGACAGGGAGGGCTCTCTGGAAACACCATATATTTT. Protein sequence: CASSLYGQGGLSGNTIYF.

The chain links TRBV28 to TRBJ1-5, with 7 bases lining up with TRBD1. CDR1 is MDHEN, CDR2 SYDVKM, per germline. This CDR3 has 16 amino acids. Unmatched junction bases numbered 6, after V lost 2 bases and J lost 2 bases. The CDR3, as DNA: TGTGCCAGCAGTTTACCCTACACAGGGGGCAATCAGCCCCAGCATTTT. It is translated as CASSLPYTGGNQPQHF.

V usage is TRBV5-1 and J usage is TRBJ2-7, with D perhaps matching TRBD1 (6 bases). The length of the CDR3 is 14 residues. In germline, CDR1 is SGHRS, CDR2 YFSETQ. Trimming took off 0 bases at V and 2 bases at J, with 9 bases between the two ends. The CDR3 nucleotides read TGCGCCAGCAGCTTGGGGGGGACAACCTACGAGCAGTACTTC. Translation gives CASSLGGTTYEQYF.

The CDR3 protein is CASSRRGGTDWTQYF. Written as DNA, the CDR3 is TGTGCCAGCAGCCGCCGGGGGGGTACGGATTGGACGCAGTATTTT. The chain employs TRBV4-2 and TRBJ2-3; 8 nucleotides align to TRBD2. This CDR3 has 15 residues. J lost 9 bases, V lost 4 bases, and 12 bases had no gene match. Germline V CDR1 and CDR2: LGHNA, YNFKEQ.

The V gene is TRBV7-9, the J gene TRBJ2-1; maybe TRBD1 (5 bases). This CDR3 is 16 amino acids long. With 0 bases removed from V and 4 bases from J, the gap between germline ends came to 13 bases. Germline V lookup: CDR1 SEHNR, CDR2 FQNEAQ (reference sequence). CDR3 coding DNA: TGTGCCAGCAGCTTAGCCAGCAGGGTCATGTACAATGAGCAGTTCTTC. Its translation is CASSLASRVMYNEQFF.

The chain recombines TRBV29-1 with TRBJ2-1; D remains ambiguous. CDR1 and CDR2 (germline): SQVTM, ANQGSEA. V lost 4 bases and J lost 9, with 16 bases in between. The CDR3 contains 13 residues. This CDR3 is CSVVGQARIEQFF. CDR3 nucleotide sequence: TGCAGCGTTGTTGGGCAGGCAAGGATTGAGCAGTTCTTC.

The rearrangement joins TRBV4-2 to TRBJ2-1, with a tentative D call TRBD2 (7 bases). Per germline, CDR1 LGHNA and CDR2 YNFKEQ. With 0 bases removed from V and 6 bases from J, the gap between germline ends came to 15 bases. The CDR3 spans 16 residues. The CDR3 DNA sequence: TGTGCCAGCAGCCAAGATATGGAGGGGGGGCTCAATGAGCAGTTCTTC. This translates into CASSQDMEGGLNEQFF.

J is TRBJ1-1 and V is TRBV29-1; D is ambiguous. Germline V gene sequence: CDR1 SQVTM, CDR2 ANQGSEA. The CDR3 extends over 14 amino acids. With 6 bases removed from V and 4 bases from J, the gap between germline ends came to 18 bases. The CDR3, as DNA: TGCAGCGTCGAACCCCCGTCCAGGTCCACTGAAGCTTTCTTT. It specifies CSVEPPSRSTEAFF.

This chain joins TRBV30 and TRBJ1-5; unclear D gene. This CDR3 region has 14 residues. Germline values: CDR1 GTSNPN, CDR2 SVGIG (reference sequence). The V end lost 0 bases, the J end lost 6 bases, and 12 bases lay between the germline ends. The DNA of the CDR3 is TGTGCCTGGAGTGTACGATGGAGTTCTCAGCCCCAGCATTTT. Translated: CAWSVRWSSQPQHF.

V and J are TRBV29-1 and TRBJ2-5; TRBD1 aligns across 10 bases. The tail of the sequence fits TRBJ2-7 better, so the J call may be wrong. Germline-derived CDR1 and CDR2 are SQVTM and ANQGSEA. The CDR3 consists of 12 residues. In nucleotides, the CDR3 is TGCAGCGTAGGGGACAGGGGATACGAGCAGTACTTC. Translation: CSVGDRGYEQYF.

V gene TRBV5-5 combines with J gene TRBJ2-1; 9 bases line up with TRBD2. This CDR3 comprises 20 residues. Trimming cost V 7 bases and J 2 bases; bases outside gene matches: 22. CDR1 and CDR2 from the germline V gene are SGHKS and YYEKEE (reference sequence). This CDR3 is CASLTGFTLLAGVAYNEQFF. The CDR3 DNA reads TGTGCCAGCCTGACAGGGTTCACCTTATTAGCGGGAGTAGCCTACAATGAGCAGTTCTTC.

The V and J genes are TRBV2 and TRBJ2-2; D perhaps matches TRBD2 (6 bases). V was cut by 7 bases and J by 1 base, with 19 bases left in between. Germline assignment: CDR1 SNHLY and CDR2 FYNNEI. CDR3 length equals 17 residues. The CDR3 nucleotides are TGTGCCAGCATTTACCCGAGGGAGGCCCTGAACACCGGGGAGCTGTTTTTT. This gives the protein CASIYPREALNTGELFF.

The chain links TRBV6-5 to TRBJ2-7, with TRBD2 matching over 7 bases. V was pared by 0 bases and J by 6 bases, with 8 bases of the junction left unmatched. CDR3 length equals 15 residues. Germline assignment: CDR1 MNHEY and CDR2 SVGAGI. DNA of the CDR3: TGTGCCAGCAGTTACTCAGGCGGGAGCCCATCCGAGCAGTACTTC. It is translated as CASSYSGGSPSEQYF.

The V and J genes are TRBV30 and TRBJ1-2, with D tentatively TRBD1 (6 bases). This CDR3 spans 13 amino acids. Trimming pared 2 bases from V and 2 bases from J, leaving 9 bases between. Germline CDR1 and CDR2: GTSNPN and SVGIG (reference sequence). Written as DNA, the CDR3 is TGTGCCTGGAGTCCCCAGGGGAACTATGGCTACACCTTC. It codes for CAWSPQGNYGYTF.

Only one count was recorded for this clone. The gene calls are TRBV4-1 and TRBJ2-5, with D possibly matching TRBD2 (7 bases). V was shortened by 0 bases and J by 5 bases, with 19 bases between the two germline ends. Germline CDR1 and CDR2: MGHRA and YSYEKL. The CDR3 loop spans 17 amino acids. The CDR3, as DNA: TGCGCCAGCAGCCAAGATTTTTTACGGGGAGGGGGGGAGACCCAGTACTTC. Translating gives CASSQDFLRGGGETQYF.

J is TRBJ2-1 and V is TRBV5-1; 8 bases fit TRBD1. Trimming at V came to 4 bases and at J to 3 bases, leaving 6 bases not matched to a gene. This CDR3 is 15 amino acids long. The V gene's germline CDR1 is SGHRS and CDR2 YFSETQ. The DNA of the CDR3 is TGCGCCAGCAGCACCCGGGACAGGTACTACAATGAGCAGTTCTTC. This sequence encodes CASSTRDRYYNEQFF.

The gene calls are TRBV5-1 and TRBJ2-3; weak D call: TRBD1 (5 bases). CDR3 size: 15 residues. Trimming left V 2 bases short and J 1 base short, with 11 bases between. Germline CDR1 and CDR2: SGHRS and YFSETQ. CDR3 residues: CASSFQGNGTDTQYF. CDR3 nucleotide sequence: TGCGCCAGCAGCTTTCAGGGTAATGGCACAGATACGCAGTATTTT.

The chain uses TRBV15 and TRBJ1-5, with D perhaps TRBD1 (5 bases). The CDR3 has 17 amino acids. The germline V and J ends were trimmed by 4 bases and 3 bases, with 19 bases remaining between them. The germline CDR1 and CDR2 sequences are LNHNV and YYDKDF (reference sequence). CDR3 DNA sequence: TGTGCCACCAGCAAAGGCCGTGGCGGGGCAGTCAATCAGCCCCAGCATTTT. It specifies CATSKGRGGAVNQPQHF.

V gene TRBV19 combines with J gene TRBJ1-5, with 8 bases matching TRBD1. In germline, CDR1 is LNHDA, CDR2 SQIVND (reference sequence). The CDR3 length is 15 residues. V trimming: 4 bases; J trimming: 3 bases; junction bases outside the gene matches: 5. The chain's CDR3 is CASSNPGGPNQPQHF. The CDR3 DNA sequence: TGTGCCAGTAGTAACCCAGGGGGCCCCAATCAGCCCCAGCATTTT.

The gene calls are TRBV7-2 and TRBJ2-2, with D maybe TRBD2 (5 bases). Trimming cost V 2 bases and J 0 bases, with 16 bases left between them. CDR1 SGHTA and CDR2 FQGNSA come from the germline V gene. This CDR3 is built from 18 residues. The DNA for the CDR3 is TGTGCCAGCAGCTTACGCCAGTGGGAGAGCCCGAACACCGGGGAGCTGTTTTTT. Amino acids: CASSLRQWESPNTGELFF.

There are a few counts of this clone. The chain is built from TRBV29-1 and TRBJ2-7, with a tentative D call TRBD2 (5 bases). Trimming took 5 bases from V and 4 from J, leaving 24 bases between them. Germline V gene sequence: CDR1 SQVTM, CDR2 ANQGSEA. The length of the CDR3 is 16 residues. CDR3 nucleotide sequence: TGCAGCGTTCGGGGAAGCAAGGATCATTTCGCTTACGAGCAGTACTTC. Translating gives CSVRGSKDHFAYEQYF.

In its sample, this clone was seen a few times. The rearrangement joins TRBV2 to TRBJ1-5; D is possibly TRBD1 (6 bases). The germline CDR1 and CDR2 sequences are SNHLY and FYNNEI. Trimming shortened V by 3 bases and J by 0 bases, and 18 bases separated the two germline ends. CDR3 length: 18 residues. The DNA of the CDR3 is TGTGCCAGCAGTGATTTACAGGGAGCGATTTATAGCAATCAGCCCCAGCATTTT. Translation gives CASSDLQGAIYSNQPQHF.

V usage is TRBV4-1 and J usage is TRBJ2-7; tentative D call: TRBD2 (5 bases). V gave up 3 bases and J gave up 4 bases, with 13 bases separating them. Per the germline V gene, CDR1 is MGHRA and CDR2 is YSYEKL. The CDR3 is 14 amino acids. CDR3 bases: TGCGCCAGCAGCCAGGGTTCGGGAAGTTACGAGCAGTACTTC. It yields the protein CASSQGSGSYEQYF.

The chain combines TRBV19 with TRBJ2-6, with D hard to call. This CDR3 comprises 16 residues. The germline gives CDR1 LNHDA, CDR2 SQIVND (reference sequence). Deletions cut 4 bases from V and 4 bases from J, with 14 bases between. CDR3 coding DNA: TGTGCCAGTAGTAGGCCACCTGATGCAGGGGCCAACGTCCTGACTTTC. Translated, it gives CASSRPPDAGANVLTF.

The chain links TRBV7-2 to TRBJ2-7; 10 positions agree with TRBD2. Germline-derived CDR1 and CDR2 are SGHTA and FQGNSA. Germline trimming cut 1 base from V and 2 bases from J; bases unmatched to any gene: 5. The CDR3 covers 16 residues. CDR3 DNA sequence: TGTGCCAGCAGCTTAGTTACTAGCGGGACCCCCTACGAGCAGTACTTC. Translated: CASSLVTSGTPYEQYF.

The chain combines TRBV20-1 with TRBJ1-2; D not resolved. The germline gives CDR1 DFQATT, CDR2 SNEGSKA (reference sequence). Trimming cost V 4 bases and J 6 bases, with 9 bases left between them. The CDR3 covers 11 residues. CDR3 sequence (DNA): TGCAGTGCTATAATGTGGCATGGCTACACCTTC. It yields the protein CSAIMWHGYTF.

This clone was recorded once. CDR3 sequence (DNA): TGCGCCAGCAGCCAAGATCAGAGTAGCGGTAGCACAGATACGCAGTATTTT. Translation gives CASSQDQSSGSTDTQYF. The chain recombines TRBV4-1 with TRBJ2-3, with D possibly being TRBD2 (6 bases). CDR3 length: 17 residues. Germline V lookup: CDR1 MGHRA, CDR2 YSYEKL. The V and J ends lost 0 bases and 0 bases respectively, with 13 bases between them.

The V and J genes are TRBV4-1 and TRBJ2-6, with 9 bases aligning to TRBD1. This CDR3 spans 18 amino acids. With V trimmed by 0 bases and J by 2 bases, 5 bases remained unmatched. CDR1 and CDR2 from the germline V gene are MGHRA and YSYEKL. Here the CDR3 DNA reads TGCGCCAGCAGCCAAGATACACGACAGGGGGCTGGGGCCAACGTCCTGACTTTC. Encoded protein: CASSQDTRQGAGANVLTF.

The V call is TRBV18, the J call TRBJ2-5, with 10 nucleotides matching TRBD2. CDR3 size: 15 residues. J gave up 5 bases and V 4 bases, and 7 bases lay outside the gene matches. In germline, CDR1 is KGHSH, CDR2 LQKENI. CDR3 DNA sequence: TGTGCCAGCTCACTCCTTAGCGGGAGGCAGGAGACCCAGTACTTC. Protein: CASSLLSGRQETQYF.

CDR3: CASSSDGTGLREQYF. CDR3 coding DNA: TGCGCCAGCAGCTCAGACGGGACAGGGTTACGTGAGCAGTACTTC. The genes are TRBV5-1 and TRBJ2-7, with 9 bases matching TRBD1. Germline V gene lookup returns CDR1 SGHRS and CDR2 YFSETQ. V gave up 3 bases and J gave up 7 bases; unmatched junction bases: 11. CDR3 length: 15 amino acids.

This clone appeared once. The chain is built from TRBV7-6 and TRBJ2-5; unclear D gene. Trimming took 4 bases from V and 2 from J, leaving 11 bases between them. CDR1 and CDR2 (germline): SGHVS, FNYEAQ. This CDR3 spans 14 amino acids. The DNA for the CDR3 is TGTGCCAGCAGCTCATACCTAGGACAAGAGACCCAGTACTTC. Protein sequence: CASSSYLGQETQYF.

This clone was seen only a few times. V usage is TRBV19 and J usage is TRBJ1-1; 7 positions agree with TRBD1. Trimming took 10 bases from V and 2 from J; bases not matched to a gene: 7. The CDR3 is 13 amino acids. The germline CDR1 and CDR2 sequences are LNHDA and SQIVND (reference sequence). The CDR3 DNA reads TGTGCCACCTCAGACAGGGTCAACACTGAAGCTTTCTTT. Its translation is CATSDRVNTEAFF.